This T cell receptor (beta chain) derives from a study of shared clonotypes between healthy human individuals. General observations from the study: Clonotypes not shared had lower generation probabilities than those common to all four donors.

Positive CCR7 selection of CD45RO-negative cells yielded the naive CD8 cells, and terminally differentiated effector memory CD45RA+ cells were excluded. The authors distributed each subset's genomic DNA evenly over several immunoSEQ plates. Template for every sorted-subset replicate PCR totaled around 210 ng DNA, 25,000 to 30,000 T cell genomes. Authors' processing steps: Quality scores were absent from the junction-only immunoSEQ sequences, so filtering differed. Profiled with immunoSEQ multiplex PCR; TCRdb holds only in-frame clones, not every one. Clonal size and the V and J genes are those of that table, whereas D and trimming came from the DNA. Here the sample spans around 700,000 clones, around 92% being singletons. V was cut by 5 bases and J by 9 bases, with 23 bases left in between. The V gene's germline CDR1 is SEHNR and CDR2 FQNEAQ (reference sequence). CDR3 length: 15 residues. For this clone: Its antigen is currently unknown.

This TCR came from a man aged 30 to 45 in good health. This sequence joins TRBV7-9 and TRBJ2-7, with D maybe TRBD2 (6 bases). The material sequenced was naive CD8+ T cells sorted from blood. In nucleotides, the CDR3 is TGTGCCAGCAGCCCCGAAGGACTAACTGAGTTTCGGCAGTACTTC. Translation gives CASSPEGLTEFRQYF.